This T cell receptor (beta chain) was captured by sequencing in a study of CD8+ T cells in alopecia areata. Study-level results: For lesional scalp, especially alopecia totalis/universalis, clonality was higher than in normal scalp.

cDNA prepared by RNA extraction and subsequent reverse transcription served as the template for sequencing. TCRdb keeps only in-frame clones here, not all; method: immunoSEQ multiplex PCR. This table holds 120,000 or so clones, around 48% found once. This CDR3 region has 13 residues. Germline V gene sequence: CDR1 MGHRA, CDR2 YSYEKL. Trimming removed 0 bases at V and 1 base at J, with 4 bases between. Collection of lesional scalp punch biopsies and peripheral blood was performed in alopecia areata patients. CD4+ and CD8+ T cells were sorted from PBMCs. Remarks on this clone: Its antigen is as yet unknown. The same CDR3 is also encoded by other DNA sequences in this sample.

Sequencing was done on a sample of NKG2D-low CD8+ T cells sorted from blood. The receptor was isolated from a human donor with alopecia areata. The chain has TRBV4-1 and TRBJ2-7; D unresolved. CDR3 nucleotides: TGCGCCAGCAGCCAAGAGGGTTCCTACGAGCAGTACTTC. Translated: CASSQEGSYEQYF.